The next 16 T cell receptor beta chains were all read from a single sample in a study of cytotoxic CD8 clonotypes in ibrutinib-treated CLL. TCRdb's copy holds only in-frame clones and misses some; the assay was immunoSEQ multiplex PCR. The sample contains about 160,000 clones, around 84% of which appear only once. Sequencing was performed on PBMCs, taken after 12 months of ibrutinib treatment. The receptors come from a human donor with chronic lymphocytic leukemia.

J is TRBJ2-1 and V is TRBV28; TRBD2 matches at 8 bases. J gave up 9 bases and V 4 bases, and 8 bases lay outside the gene matches. There are 14 residues in the CDR3. Germline CDR1 is MDHEN and CDR2 is SYDVKM. The CDR3 protein is CASSSHRGGREQFF. DNA for the CDR3: TGTGCCAGCAGTTCCCACCGGGGGGGTCGTGAGCAGTTCTTC.

The chain combines TRBV28 with TRBJ2-1; D remains ambiguous. The germline gives CDR1 MDHEN, CDR2 SYDVKM. This CDR3 region has 12 residues. Trimming removed 0 bases at V and 12 bases at J, with 9 bases between. The CDR3 region has the DNA TGTGCCAGCAGTTTATGGTCGACTGGGCAGTTCTTC. Translated, it gives CASSLWSTGQFF.

The chain joins TRBV19 to TRBJ1-1; weak D call: TRBD1 (5 bases). The CDR3 consists of 15 residues. V was clipped by 6 bases and J by 4 bases, with 18 bases between them. Germline CDR1 LNHDA, CDR2 SQIVND (reference sequence). CDR3 residues: CASRSLTGTATEAFF. DNA for the CDR3: TGTGCCAGTAGGAGCCTTACCGGGACGGCCACTGAAGCTTTCTTT.

The table lists this clone with a count of one. CDR3 nucleotide sequence: TGTGCCAGCACCCCGGGACAGGGTAATTCACCCCTCCACTTT. Translating it yields CASTPGQGNSPLHF. This rearrangement joins TRBV6-6 to TRBJ1-6, with 9 bases that match TRBD1. The CDR3 has 14 residues. With V trimmed by 7 bases and J by 6 bases, 4 bases remained unmatched. Germline V gene sequence: CDR1 MNHNY, CDR2 SVGAGI (reference sequence).

This chain connects TRBV27 to TRBJ1-5; 9 positions agree with TRBD1. With V trimmed by 3 bases and J by 7 bases, 7 bases remained unmatched. The germline CDR1 and CDR2 sequences are MNHEY and SMNVEV (reference sequence). This CDR3 is built from 15 residues. The CDR3 coding sequence is TGTGCCAGCAGTTTTGGGGGACAGGGCGGGCAGCCCCAGCATTTT. Translation: CASSFGGQGGQPQHF.

The V gene is TRBV7-9, the J gene TRBJ2-2, with a tentative D call TRBD1 (6 bases). The V end was cut by 4 bases, the J end by 1 base, with 13 bases between. Germline values: CDR1 SEHNR, CDR2 FQNEAQ (reference sequence). The CDR3 totals 16 residues. In DNA form, the CDR3 reads TGTGCCAGCAGCTCTCCGCCAGGGGAGAACACCGGGGAGCTGTTTTTT. Translating gives CASSSPPGENTGELFF. The variable domain in full, completed from reference TRBV7-9 and TRBJ2-2, reads DTGVSQNPRHKITKRGQNVTFRCDPISEHNRLYWYRQTLGQGPEFLTYFQNEAQLEKSRLLSDRFSAERPKGSFSTLEIQRTEQGDSAMYLCASSSPPGENTGELFFGEGSRLTVL.

J is TRBJ1-4 and V is TRBV7-2; D is perhaps TRBD1 (5 bases). Germline V lookup: CDR1 SGHTA, CDR2 FQGNSA. Trimming left V 1 base short and J 2 bases short, with 8 bases between. The CDR3 is 15 amino acids. Here the CDR3 reads CASSLVQGTNEKLFF. The CDR3 DNA is TGTGCCAGCAGCTTAGTGCAGGGCACTAATGAAAAACTGTTTTTT.

The rearrangement uses TRBV10-3 and TRBJ1-6, with 7 nucleotides matching TRBD1. From germline, CDR1 is ENHRY and CDR2 SYGVKD. V dropped 0 bases and J dropped 9; count of bases not matched to a gene: 14. The CDR3 spans 18 residues. CDR3 DNA: TGTGCCATCAGTGAGTCTAGGACAGGCACCGGCGGCGGTTCACCCCTCCACTTT. It specifies CAISESRTGTGGGSPLHF.

The V and J genes are TRBV7-2 and TRBJ2-7; possibly TRBD1 or TRBD2 for D (7 bases each). Trimming took off 6 bases at V and 3 bases at J, with 15 bases between the two ends. The CDR3 totals 14 residues. Germline V gene data show CDR1 as SGHTA and CDR2 as FQGNSA. DNA of the CDR3: TGTGCCAGCAGTCGACAGGGAGGGTACTACGAGCAGTACTTC. Amino acid sequence: CASSRQGGYYEQYF.

The V and J genes are TRBV11-2 and TRBJ1-4; D is unresolved. Per germline, CDR1 SGHAT and CDR2 FQNNGV. The CDR3 extends over 15 amino acids. The germline V and J ends were trimmed by 5 bases and 5 bases, with 15 bases remaining between them. In nucleotides, the CDR3 is TGTGCCAGCAGCAGTTACATGGAGAAGAATGAAAAACTGTTTTTT. It is translated as CASSSYMEKNEKLFF.

This clone has a handful of counts. J is TRBJ1-1 and V is TRBV6-1, with D tentatively TRBD1 (6 bases). V was trimmed by 4 bases and J by 4 bases, leaving 16 bases between them. In germline, CDR1 is MNHNS, CDR2 SASEGT. The CDR3 consists of 15 residues. This CDR3 reads CASSAEQGVTTEAFF. The CDR3 region has the DNA TGTGCCAGCAGTGCGGAACAGGGAGTTACCACTGAAGCTTTCTTT.

CDR3 bases: TGTGCCAGCGGTTCATGGGGGTCGAGCGGGGAGCTGTTTTTT. Translation gives CASGSWGSSGELFF. The chain couples TRBV27 to TRBJ2-2, with D possibly being TRBD1 or TRBD2 (5 bases each). The V end lost 8 bases, the J end lost 7 bases, and 17 bases lay between the germline ends. Germline V lookup: CDR1 MNHEY, CDR2 SMNVEV (reference sequence). CDR3 length: 14 residues.

The genes are TRBV9 and TRBJ1-4; D is undetermined. The germline gives CDR1 SGDLS, CDR2 YYNGEE. Trimming cost V 4 bases and J 7 bases, with 17 bases left between them. This CDR3 has 15 residues. The CDR3 DNA reads as TGTGCCAGCAGCCCCCAGGAGGCCCTGGTTGAAAAACTGTTTTTT. This encodes CASSPQEALVEKLFF.

This clone has more than one count but fewer than ten. The rearrangement links TRBV5-1 to TRBJ1-6; D gene unclear. In germline, CDR1 is SGHRS, CDR2 YFSETQ. The CDR3 runs to 18 residues. V was clipped by 0 bases and J by 1 base, with 14 bases between them. CDR3 amino acids: CASSLVGSKNSYNSPLHF. CDR3 nucleotide sequence: TGCGCCAGCAGCTTGGTGGGGTCCAAAAATTCCTATAATTCACCCCTCCACTTT. Full variable domain (outside the CDR3, taken from reference TRBV5-1 and TRBJ1-6): KAGVTQTPRYLIKTRGQQVTLSCSPISGHRSVSWYQQTPGQGLQFLFEYFSETQRNKGNFPGRFSGRQFSNSRSEMNVSTLELGDSALYLCASSLVGSKNSYNSPLHFGNGTRLTVT.

This chain joins TRBV7-2 and TRBJ2-7; 12 bases agree with TRBD1. The CDR3 loop spans 16 amino acids. From germline, CDR1 is SGHTA and CDR2 FQGNSA. Trimming at V came to 3 bases and at J to 5 bases, leaving 8 bases not matched to a gene. CDR3 DNA: TGTGCCAGCAGCTTCGTAACGGGGACAGGGGGCCACGAGCAGTACTTC. It codes for CASSFVTGTGGHEQYF.

The genes are TRBV18 and TRBJ1-1, with D uncertain. The germline gives CDR1 KGHSH, CDR2 LQKENI. This CDR3 region has 13 residues. V lost 6 bases, J lost 3 bases, and 11 bases lay in between. The CDR3 DNA reads TGTGCCAGCTCTGCTGCCGTTGACACTGAAGCTTTCTTT. This translates into CASSAAVDTEAFF. Full variable domain (rest looked up from reference TRBV18 and TRBJ1-1): NAGVMQNPRHLVRRRGQEARLRCSPMKGHSHVYWYRQLPEEGLKFMVYLQKENIIDESGMPKERFSAEFPKEGPSILRIQQVVRGDSAAYFCASSAAVDTEAFFGQGTRLTVV.